The clone carrying this T cell receptor beta chain has at least ten counts. TCRdb analysed the 5' RACE reads with MiXCR anew, one entry per CDR3 protein. The sample carries 25,000 to 30,000 distinct CDR3 sequences, 5% to 5.5% recorded once. The CDR3 has 15 amino acids. With 3 bases removed from V and 8 bases from J, the gap between germline ends came to 20 bases. Germline CDR1 reads SGDLS; CDR2 reads YYNGEE. This record comes from a study of CD8 T cells in ankylosing spondylitis. The clonotype originates from a female donor with ankylosing spondylitis or in good health (not recorded which). The sample taken for sequencing was blood, either unsorted or a sorted T cell fraction (not recorded which). The chain recombines TRBV9 with TRBJ1-2; D may be TRBD1 (6 bases). This CDR3 is CASSDPWGGLEGYTF. CDR3 DNA: TGTGCCAGCAGCGACCCGTGGGGGGGGCTTGAAGGCTACACCTTC.